This T cell receptor (beta chain) was sequenced in a study of technical replicates of blood from a few donors. This clone was seen only once. Here immunoSEQ multiplex PCR was the method, and the copy in TCRdb shows in-frame clones only, minus some. The sample shows some 80,000 clones, 90% to 98% of them seen only once. CDR1 and CDR2 (germline): MDHEN, SYDVKM. Trimming pared 2 bases from V and 2 bases from J, leaving 13 bases between. The CDR3 covers 15 residues. This chain links TRBV28 with TRBJ2-7; perhaps TRBD2 as D (7 bases). The sample taken for sequencing was T cells isolated from PBMCs. The TCR originated in a human donor in good health. CDR3 protein: CASSLPGEGAYEQYF. The CDR3 coding sequence is TGTGCCAGCAGTTTACCGGGGGAGGGGGCCTACGAGCAGTACTTC. The variable domain in full, with the rest retrieved from reference TRBV28 and TRBJ2-7, is DVKVTQSSRYLVKRTGEKVFLECVQDMDHENMFWYRQDPGLGLRLIYFSYDVKMKEKGDIPEGYSVSREKKERFSLILESASTNQTSMYLCASSLPGEGAYEQYFGPGTRLTVT.